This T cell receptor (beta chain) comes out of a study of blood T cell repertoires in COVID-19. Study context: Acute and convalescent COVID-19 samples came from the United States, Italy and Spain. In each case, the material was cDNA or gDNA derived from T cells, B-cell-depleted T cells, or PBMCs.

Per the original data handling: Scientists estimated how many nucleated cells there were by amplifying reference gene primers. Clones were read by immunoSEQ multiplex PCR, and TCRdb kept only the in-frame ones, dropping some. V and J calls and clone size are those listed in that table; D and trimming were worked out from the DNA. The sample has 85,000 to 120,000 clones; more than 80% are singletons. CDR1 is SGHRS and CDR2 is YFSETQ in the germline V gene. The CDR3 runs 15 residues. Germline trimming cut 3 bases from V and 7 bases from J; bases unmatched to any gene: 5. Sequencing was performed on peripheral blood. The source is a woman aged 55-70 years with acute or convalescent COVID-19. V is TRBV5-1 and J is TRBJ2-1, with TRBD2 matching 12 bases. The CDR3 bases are TGCGCCAGCAGCTCTCTAGCGGGAGGGGCGAATGAGCAGTTCTTC. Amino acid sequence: CASSSLAGGANEQFF.